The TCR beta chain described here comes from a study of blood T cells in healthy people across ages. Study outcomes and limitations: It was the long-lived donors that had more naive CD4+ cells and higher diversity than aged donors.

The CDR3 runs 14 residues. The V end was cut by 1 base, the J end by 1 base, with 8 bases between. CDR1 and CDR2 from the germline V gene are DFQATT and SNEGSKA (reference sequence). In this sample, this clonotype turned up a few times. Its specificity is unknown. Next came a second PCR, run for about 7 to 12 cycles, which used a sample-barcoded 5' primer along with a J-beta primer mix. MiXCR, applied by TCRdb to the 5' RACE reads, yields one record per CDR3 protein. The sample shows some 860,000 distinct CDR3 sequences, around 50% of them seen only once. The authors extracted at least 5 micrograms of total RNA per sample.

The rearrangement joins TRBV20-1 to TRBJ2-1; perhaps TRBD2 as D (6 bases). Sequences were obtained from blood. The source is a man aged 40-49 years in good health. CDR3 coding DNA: TGCAGTGCTAGAGGGGGGAGGTCCTACAATGAGCAGTTCTTC. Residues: CSARGGRSYNEQFF.